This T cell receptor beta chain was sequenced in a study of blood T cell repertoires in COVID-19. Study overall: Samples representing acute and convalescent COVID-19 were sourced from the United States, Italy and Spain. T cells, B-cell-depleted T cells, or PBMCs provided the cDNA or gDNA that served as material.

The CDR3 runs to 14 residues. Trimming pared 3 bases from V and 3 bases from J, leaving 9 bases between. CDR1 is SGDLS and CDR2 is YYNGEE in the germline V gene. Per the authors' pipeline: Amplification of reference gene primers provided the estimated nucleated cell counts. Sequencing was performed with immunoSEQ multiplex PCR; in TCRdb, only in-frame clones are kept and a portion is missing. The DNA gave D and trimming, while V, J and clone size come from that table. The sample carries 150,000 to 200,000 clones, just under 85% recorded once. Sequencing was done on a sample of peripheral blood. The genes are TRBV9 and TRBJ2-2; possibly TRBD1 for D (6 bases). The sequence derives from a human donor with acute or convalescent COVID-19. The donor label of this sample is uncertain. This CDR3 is CASSGTGYTGELFF. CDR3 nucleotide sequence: TGTGCCAGCAGCGGAACAGGGTACACCGGGGAGCTGTTTTTT.